A single sample is the source of the 6 T cell receptor beta chains below, sequenced in a study of metastatic and nonmetastatic thyroid tumors (TCRdb year 2020). The method behind the library was PCR. Sequenced using an Illumina HiSeq 4000. The public reads were run again by TCRdb, first through fastp at Q25 and then through MiXCR, and only productive beta chains were kept. For this sample the table gives about 4,400 clones, of which 35% to 45% were detected only once. Roughly 38% of the sample is taken by the ten largest. No treatment had been received by any patient before thyroid surgery. Input material: adjacent normal tissue. These receptors were obtained from a male donor with papillary thyroid cancer or a benign thyroid nodule (not recorded which). Some clones in this sample may be carry-over from other donors' samples.

This clone has just one count. The chain recombines TRBV7-2 with TRBJ2-1; 8 bases are shared with TRBD1. J was trimmed by 4 bases and V by 3 bases; bases with no gene match: 17. This CDR3 region has 19 residues. Per germline, CDR1 SGHTA and CDR2 FQGNSA. The CDR3 protein is CASSFPTGAHTPPYNEQFF. In DNA, the CDR3 is TGTGCCAGCAGCTTCCCGACAGGGGCCCATACCCCACCATACAATGAGCAGTTCTTC.

This chain joins TRBV27 and TRBJ1-6, with 12 positions matching TRBD1. CDR3 size: 15 residues. V was pared by 3 bases and J by 10 bases, with 4 bases of the junction left unmatched. The germline V gene has CDR1 MNHEY and CDR2 SMNVEV (reference sequence). CDR3 sequence (DNA): TGTGCCAGCAGTTTGGGACAGGGGGCAGGGTCACCCCTCCACTTT. This sequence encodes CASSLGQGAGSPLHF.

Comment on this clone: The junction departs from the called germline gene at one end, perhaps through a read error. The chain uses TRBV20-1 and TRBJ2-1, with D tentatively TRBD2 (5 bases). The CDR3 has 16 amino acids. Germline V gene data show CDR1 as DFQATT and CDR2 as SNEGSKA (reference sequence). This CDR3 is CSTRADSMGLQVEQFF. For the CDR3, the DNA is TGCAGTACTAGAGCGGACTCAATGGGTTTACAAGTTGAGCAGTTCTTC.

The rearrangement uses TRBV20-1 and TRBJ2-7; 7 bases align to TRBD1. CDR1 is DFQATT and CDR2 is SNEGSKA in the germline V gene (reference sequence). CDR3 size: 15 residues. V lost 7 bases to trimming and J lost 2 bases; unmatched junction nucleotides: 14. The CDR3 region is CSVRRFGQDTYEQYF. The CDR3 region has the DNA TGCAGTGTCCGAAGATTTGGACAGGACACCTACGAGCAGTACTTC.

There are a few counts of this clone. The chain couples TRBV6-5 to TRBJ2-1; 11 nucleotides line up with TRBD2. The CDR3 sequence is 16 residues long. After removal of 3 bases from V and 4 bases from J, the junction contained 5 bases not matched to a gene. From germline, CDR1 is MNHEY and CDR2 SVGAGI. In DNA form, the CDR3 reads TGTGCCAGCAGTTATATGGGACTAGCGGCTTACAATGAGCAGTTCTTC. Its translation is CASSYMGLAAYNEQFF.

As concerns this clone: The junction departs from the called germline gene at one end, perhaps through a read error. This sample also contains other DNA sequences that code for the same CDR3. The chain employs TRBV27 and TRBJ2-5, with 9 bases aligning to TRBD1. This CDR3 is built from 16 residues. Germline V gene sequence: CDR1 MNHEY, CDR2 SMNVEV (reference sequence). The CDR3: CASSDYTGGEKETQYF. The CDR3 DNA reads as TGTGCCAGCAGTGACTATACAGGGGGCGAAAAAGAAACCCAGTACTTC.